This T cell receptor (beta chain) was captured in a study of blood T cell repertoires in COVID-19. About the study: From T cells, B-cell-depleted T cells, or PBMCs came the material, which was cDNA or gDNA.

The CDR3 length is 17 residues. Trimming pared 0 bases from V and 7 bases from J, leaving 19 bases between. Per the original methods: Nucleated cell number was recorded as an estimate derived from reference gene primer amplification. Clones were sequenced by immunoSEQ multiplex PCR, and TCRdb holds only the in-frame ones, with some missing. For V, J and clone size, that table is used; D and trimming come from the DNA. The sample lists a few hundred thousand clones, around 84% occurring once. Sequencing was carried out using peripheral blood. The rearrangement joins TRBV23-1 to TRBJ2-1; tentatively, D is TRBD1 (7 bases). TRBV23-1 is sorted into the ORF group, with uncertain function. This sequence originates from a man aged 50-60 years with active or convalescent COVID-19. CDR3 in amino acids: CASSQSIDREAMNEQFF. The CDR3 DNA reads as TGCGCCAGCAGTCAATCCATCGACAGGGAGGCAATGAATGAGCAGTTCTTC.